This TCR beta chain was identified in a study of radiation and T cells in renal cell carcinoma. The study, taken as a whole, reports: Dominant CDR3 motifs were more common in irradiated tumors than controls.

Worth noting for this clone: Its antigen is as yet unknown.

Produced via immunoSEQ multiplex PCR; TCRdb's table is partial and in-frame only. This table has just over 15,000 clones, 64% appearing once. Described treatment: 15 Gy SBRT to primary tumor, nephrectomy 4 weeks later. The sample in question was tumor tissue, obtained from a patient whose treatment included radiotherapy and nephrectomy. The source of this sequence is a woman in her 70s with renal cell carcinoma.

CDR3 DNA: TGTGCCAGCAGCCAACAGGACAGGGCAGATACGCAGTATTTT. This codes for CASSQQDRADTQYF. The rearrangement joins TRBV7-2 to TRBJ2-3; 8 nucleotides agree with TRBD1. Unmatched junction bases numbered 5, after V lost 5 bases and J lost 4 bases. The germline gives CDR1 SGHTA, CDR2 FQGNSA. This CDR3 has 14 residues.